What follows are 21 T cell receptor beta chains derived from one specimen sequenced in a study of blood T cell repertoires in COVID-19. Sequencing was performed with immunoSEQ multiplex PCR; in TCRdb, only in-frame clones are kept and a portion is missing. In the table there are a few hundred thousand clones, more than 85% of which are singletons. The sample comprised peripheral blood. All receptors derive from a person aged 18 to 29 with COVID-19, enrolled during active disease.

The chain couples TRBV5-4 to TRBJ2-7, with 7 bases that match TRBD1. The CDR3 is 16 amino acids. Germline V lookup: CDR1 SGHNT, CDR2 YYREEE (reference sequence). Trimming cost V 2 bases and J 0 bases; bases outside gene matches: 8. The CDR3 region has the DNA TGTGCCAGCAGCTTTAGGTTAGGGGGCGACTCCTACGAGCAGTACTTC. It is translated as CASSFRLGGDSYEQYF.

A few counts support this clone. The genes are TRBV4-3 and TRBJ1-6; D is ambiguous. The CDR3 loop spans 17 amino acids. The V gene's germline CDR1 is LGHNA and CDR2 YSLEER. The V end was cut by 0 bases, the J end by 0 bases, with 9 bases between. The CDR3 DNA reads TGCGCCAGCAGCCAAGACGGTAGGAGCTCCTATAATTCACCCCTCCACTTT. Amino acids: CASSQDGRSSYNSPLHF.

This chain connects TRBV28 to TRBJ1-5; D unresolved. Trimming cost V 1 base and J 2 bases, with 12 bases left between them. Germline lookup yields CDR1 MDHEN and CDR2 SYDVKM. The CDR3 runs to 16 residues. CDR3 nucleotides: TGTGCCAGCAGTTTATTATCCTTTACAGGCAATCAGCCCCAGCATTTT. The encoded protein is CASSLLSFTGNQPQHF.

The chain links TRBV6-5 to TRBJ1-1, with 8 bases identical to TRBD1. Trimming removed 0 bases from V and 11 bases from J; junction bases left unmatched: 5. Germline CDR1 MNHEY, CDR2 SVGAGI. There are 13 residues in the CDR3. The CDR3 region has the DNA TGTGCCAGCAGTTACTCAGGACAGGGTGACGCTTTCTTT. This encodes CASSYSGQGDAFF.

V and J are TRBV4-1 and TRBJ2-7; the match to TRBD2 covers 9 bases. Germline CDR1 MGHRA, CDR2 YSYEKL. Trimming at V came to 5 bases and at J to 2 bases, leaving 7 bases not matched to a gene. CDR3 length equals 15 residues. The CDR3 region is CASSFGASGTYEQYF. The CDR3 bases are TGCGCCAGCAGCTTTGGGGCTAGCGGGACCTACGAGCAGTACTTC.

This rearrangement joins TRBV5-4 to TRBJ2-3, with 9 bases aligning to TRBD2. The V and J ends lost 0 bases and 2 bases, in that order; junction bases with no gene match: 1. The V gene's germline CDR1 is SGHNT and CDR2 YYREEE (reference sequence). The CDR3 is 15 amino acids. CDR3 coding DNA: TGTGCCAGCAGCTTGGTAGCGGGGGCCACAGATACGCAGTATTTT. This sequence encodes CASSLVAGATDTQYF.

This chain joins TRBV18 and TRBJ1-5; 7 nucleotides line up with TRBD1. Germline CDR1 and CDR2: KGHSH and LQKENI. The CDR3 loop spans 16 amino acids. With 4 bases clipped from V and 1 base from J, the junction kept 7 bases outside the gene matches. In nucleotides, the CDR3 is TGTGCCAGCTCACAATATTCGGGACAGAGCAATCAGCCCCAGCATTTT. This translates into CASSQYSGQSNQPQHF. The full variable domain, its missing parts supplied by reference TRBV18 and TRBJ1-5, is NAGVMQNPRHLVRRRGQEARLRCSPMKGHSHVYWYRQLPEEGLKFMVYLQKENIIDESGMPKERFSAEFPKEGPSILRIQQVVRGDSAAYFCASSQYSGQSNQPQHFGDGTRLSIL.

The chain joins TRBV5-5 to TRBJ2-1; 9 bases match TRBD2. Germline V gene data show CDR1 as SGHKS and CDR2 as YYEKEE (reference sequence). J was trimmed by 4 bases and V by 4 bases; bases with no gene match: 12. The CDR3 runs to 17 residues. The CDR3 reads CASSAHSGGATYNEQFF. In DNA form, the CDR3 reads TGTGCCAGCAGCGCCCATAGCGGGGGAGCGACTTACAATGAGCAGTTCTTC.

This chain links TRBV12-3 or TRBV12-4 with TRBJ1-2; D is unresolved. This CDR3 contains 13 residues. The V gene lost 6 bases and the J gene lost 2 bases, with 10 bases spanning the gap. The CDR3 protein is CASRPGGNYGYTF. CDR3 DNA: TGTGCCAGCAGACCTGGAGGGAACTATGGCTACACCTTC.

CDR3 amino acids: CASSLRLGNRDRDSNQPQHF. The CDR3 DNA is TGCGCCAGCAGCTTGAGGTTGGGCAACCGGGACAGGGATAGCAATCAGCCCCAGCATTTT. The genes are TRBV5-1 and TRBJ1-5; 9 bases align to TRBD1. Per the germline V gene, CDR1 is SGHRS and CDR2 is YFSETQ. This CDR3 has 20 residues. After removal of 1 base from V and 0 bases from J, the junction contained 14 bases not matched to a gene.

This chain links TRBV3-1 (or the pseudogene TRBV3-2) with TRBJ1-2; possible D gene TRBD1, 5 bases. The CDR3 contains 14 residues. Germline CDR1 reads LGHDT; CDR2 reads YNNKEL (reference sequence). With 4 bases removed from V and 4 bases from J, the gap between germline ends came to 13 bases. DNA of the CDR3: TGTGCCAGCAGCCTAAGTCGGGGGGTCTATGGCTACACCTTC. Translating it yields CASSLSRGVYGYTF.

This clone was recorded once. The rearrangement joins TRBV2 to TRBJ2-7, with D perhaps TRBD1 (5 bases). V lost 3 bases and J lost 4, with 7 bases in between. Germline V lookup: CDR1 SNHLY, CDR2 FYNNEI. This CDR3 has 12 amino acids. This CDR3 reads CASSDRAYEQYF. CDR3 nucleotide sequence: TGTGCCAGCAGTGACAGGGCTTACGAGCAGTACTTC.

The rearrangement links TRBV5-1 to TRBJ1-6; D gene unclear. This CDR3 spans 13 amino acids. Germline assignment: CDR1 SGHRS and CDR2 YFSETQ. V shed 0 bases and J shed 10 bases, with 8 bases lying between them. The CDR3 here is CASSLVTNSPLHF. The CDR3 DNA sequence: TGCGCCAGCAGCTTGGTGACAAACTCACCCCTCCACTTT. The full variable domain, its missing parts supplied by reference TRBV5-1 and TRBJ1-6, is KAGVTQTPRYLIKTRGQQVTLSCSPISGHRSVSWYQQTPGQGLQFLFEYFSETQRNKGNFPGRFSGRQFSNSRSEMNVSTLELGDSALYLCASSLVTNSPLHFGNGTRLTVT.

The rearrangement joins TRBV11-2 to TRBJ1-4; 7 nucleotides align to TRBD1. There are 19 residues in the CDR3. Germline V gene sequence: CDR1 SGHAT, CDR2 FQNNGV. V lost 5 bases to trimming and J lost 0 bases; unmatched junction nucleotides: 15. CDR3 protein: CASSLIGGGAGSTNEKLFF. The CDR3, as DNA: TGTGCCAGCAGCCTAATAGGGGGCGGAGCAGGTTCAACTAATGAAAAACTGTTTTTT.

The V gene is TRBV11-2, the J gene TRBJ2-3; 10 bases are a match to TRBD2. CDR3 size: 16 residues. V lost 1 base, J lost 8 bases, and 9 bases stayed unmatched. Germline lookup yields CDR1 SGHAT and CDR2 FQNNGV. The CDR3 loop is CASSLVSGRARGTQYF. CDR3 coding DNA: TGTGCCAGCAGCTTAGTGAGCGGGAGGGCCAGAGGTACGCAGTATTTT.

This chain uses TRBV27 with TRBJ2-3; perhaps TRBD2 as D (5 bases). This CDR3 has 15 amino acids. From germline, CDR1 is MNHEY and CDR2 SMNVEV (reference sequence). V lost 2 bases and J lost 2, with 11 bases in between. CDR3 nucleotide sequence: TGTGCCAGCAGTTTAGGTACGGGGTACACAGATACGCAGTATTTT. Protein sequence: CASSLGTGYTDTQYF.

This clone was observed once. The V call is TRBV15, the J call TRBJ1-5, with D unresolved. CDR1 LNHNV and CDR2 YYDKDF come from the germline V gene (reference sequence). V lost 0 bases and J 15 bases, leaving 15 bases between the germline ends. This CDR3 has 13 residues. The DNA of the CDR3 is TGTGCCACCAGCAGAGATGCAGGCGAACCGCGGCATTTT. Protein: CATSRDAGEPRHF.

V and J are TRBV5-6 and TRBJ2-1; possible D gene TRBD1, 6 bases. The CDR3 spans 15 residues. Per the germline V gene, CDR1 is SGHDT and CDR2 is YYEEEE. The V end was cut by 4 bases, the J end by 6 bases, with 17 bases between. The CDR3 nucleotides read TGTGCCAGCAGCGTTGGTTCTTTAGGGGGCAATGAGCAGTTCTTC. It is translated as CASSVGSLGGNEQFF.

The chain combines TRBV9 with TRBJ2-1; D might be TRBD1 (5 bases). V dropped 2 bases and J dropped 9 bases, with 12 bases sitting between them. Germline V gene sequence: CDR1 SGDLS, CDR2 YYNGEE. The CDR3 has 13 residues. The CDR3 DNA reads as TGTGCCAGCAGCGTGACAGCCTTGGGTGAGCAGTTCTTC. This sequence encodes CASSVTALGEQFF.

The CDR3 here is CASSQKLAGGASPYEQYF. The CDR3 DNA reads as TGCGCCAGCAGCCAAAAGCTAGCGGGAGGTGCTTCTCCCTACGAGCAGTACTTC. The chain employs TRBV4-1 and TRBJ2-7; TRBD2 matches at 11 bases. Germline V CDR1 and CDR2: MGHRA, YSYEKL. The CDR3 runs 18 residues. The V and J ends lost 2 bases and 2 bases, in that order; junction bases with no gene match: 11.

The chain couples TRBV9 to TRBJ1-2; D call uncertain. The germline V and J ends were trimmed by 3 bases and 4 bases, with 10 bases remaining between them. The length of the CDR3 is 13 residues. Per the germline V gene, CDR1 is SGDLS and CDR2 is YYNGEE. The CDR3 protein is CASSGSRSYGYTF. The CDR3 region has the DNA TGTGCCAGCAGCGGGTCCCGGAGCTATGGCTACACCTTC.